The 27 T cell receptor beta chains in this list originate from one sample, sequenced in a study of T-cell reconstitution after alpha-beta-depleted transplantation in children. This sample's TCRbeta library carried unique molecular identifier barcodes. TCRdb re-called the PCR reads through MiXCR, storing one row per CDR3 protein. Among over 90,000 distinct CDR3 sequences, around 5.9% were seen once, and the ten largest hold around 5.6%. The source material was PBMCs, mostly from graft donor cells, sampled 60 days after TCRalphabeta/CD19-depleted stem cell transplant. These receptors originate from a female patient aged 2-9 years who had a stem cell transplant for Fanconi anemia, so the T cells may come from the graft donor.

There are many counts of this clonotype. This rearrangement joins TRBV7-9 to TRBJ1-2; D might be TRBD1 (5 bases). This CDR3 has 15 residues. Between the trimmed V and J ends, which lost 4 bases and 3 bases, there was a span of 15 bases. Germline loops: CDR1 SEHNR, CDR2 FQNEAQ (reference sequence). The DNA for the CDR3 is TGTGCCAGCAGCTACCTTTGGGGCCGGGACTATGGCTACACCTTC. Translated, it gives CASSYLWGRDYGYTF.

This clonotype has at least ten counts. The chain uses TRBV2 and TRBJ2-7; D remains ambiguous. This CDR3 has 14 residues. CDR1 is SNHLY and CDR2 is FYNNEI in the germline V gene. Trimming took 0 bases from V and 9 from J, leaving 15 bases between them. The CDR3 reads CASSEALRGVRQYF. The CDR3 DNA reads TGTGCCAGCAGTGAAGCGCTTCGAGGAGTTCGGCAGTACTTC.

This clonotype was seen a few times. This chain uses TRBV11-2 with TRBJ2-6; TRBD2 matches 14 bases. This CDR3 comprises 19 residues. Germline trimming cut 3 bases from V and 2 bases from J; bases unmatched to any gene: 6. The V gene's germline CDR1 is SGHAT and CDR2 FQNNGV. In nucleotides, the CDR3 is TGTGCCAGCAGCTTCCGGGGACTAGCGGGAGTCACTGGGGCCAACGTCCTGACTTTC. Its protein product is CASSFRGLAGVTGANVLTF.

This clonotype was seen ten or more times. The V call is TRBV18, the J call TRBJ2-7; perhaps TRBD1 as D (7 bases). Germline CDR1 reads KGHSH; CDR2 reads LQKENI. The CDR3 totals 14 residues. Between the trimmed V and J ends, which lost 3 bases and 6 bases, there was a span of 15 bases. CDR3 amino acids: CASSPRGTVLEQYF. In DNA form, the CDR3 reads TGTGCCAGCTCACCCCGCGGGACAGTTCTCGAGCAGTACTTC. Drawing the rest from reference TRBV18 and TRBJ2-7, the complete variable domain is NAGVMQNPRHLVRRRGQEARLRCSPMKGHSHVYWYRQLPEEGLKFMVYLQKENIIDESGMPKERFSAEFPKEGPSILRIQQVVRGDSAAYFCASSPRGTVLEQYFGPGTRLTVT.

This clonotype was counted many times. This chain links TRBV24-1 with TRBJ2-3, with D hard to call. V shed 1 base and J shed 2 bases, with 12 bases lying between them. Per germline, CDR1 KGHDR and CDR2 SFDVKD. The CDR3 length is 16 residues. CDR3: CATSDFWGPDTDTQYF. The CDR3 DNA sequence: TGTGCCACCAGTGATTTTTGGGGTCCCGACACAGATACGCAGTATTTT.

There are many counts of this clonotype. This chain connects TRBV5-1 to TRBJ2-5; the D is unclear. In germline, CDR1 is SGHRS, CDR2 YFSETQ. CDR3 length equals 14 residues. The V gene lost 0 bases and the J gene lost 3 bases, with 9 bases spanning the gap. The CDR3 bases are TGCGCCAGCAGCTTGGTTCCCGGAGAAGAGACCCAGTACTTC. Translated: CASSLVPGEETQYF.

This clonotype has ten or more counts. The V call is TRBV11-2, the J call TRBJ2-5; 13 bases agree with TRBD2. This CDR3 region has 14 residues. V was clipped by 5 bases and J by 5 bases; unmatched bases: 2. Germline loops: CDR1 SGHAT, CDR2 FQNNGV. This CDR3 reads CASSLGLAGETQYF. DNA for the CDR3: TGTGCCAGCAGCCTGGGACTAGCGGGGGAGACCCAGTACTTC.

There are many counts of this clonotype. The chain is built from TRBV28 and TRBJ2-3, with 13 bases aligning to TRBD2. Germline CDR1 reads MDHEN; CDR2 reads SYDVKM. Losses at the gene ends were 7 bases for V and 4 bases for J; bases not matched to a gene: 5. The CDR3 covers 15 residues. The CDR3, as DNA: TGTGCCAGCAAGATACTAGCGGGAGGGCCAGATACGCAGTATTTT. Residues: CASKILAGGPDTQYF. Together with reference TRBV28 and TRBJ2-3, the CDR3 gives the full variable domain: DVKVTQSSRYLVKRTGEKVFLECVQDMDHENMFWYRQDPGLGLRLIYFSYDVKMKEKGDIPEGYSVSREKKERFSLILESASTNQTSMYLCASKILAGGPDTQYFGPGTRLTVL.

This clonotype was counted only a few times. The chain is built from TRBV24-1 and TRBJ2-1; tentatively, D is TRBD2 (7 bases). CDR1 KGHDR and CDR2 SFDVKD come from the germline V gene. The CDR3 sequence is 16 residues long. V was trimmed by 0 bases and J by 8 bases, leaving 16 bases between them. CDR3 nucleotides: TGTGCCACCAGTGATTTGCAATCCCGGGGGGCGTATGAGCAGTTCTTC. This sequence encodes CATSDLQSRGAYEQFF.

There are a few counts of this clonotype. CDR3 coding DNA: TGCGCCAGCAGCAACAGACTAGCGGGCACAGATACGCAGTATTTT. This translates into CASSNRLAGTDTQYF. The J gene is TRBJ2-3, the V gene TRBV5-1; 9 bases match TRBD2. Trimming cost V 4 bases and J 1 base; bases outside gene matches: 4. The germline gives CDR1 SGHRS, CDR2 YFSETQ. There are 15 residues in the CDR3.

This clonotype was picked up many times. In nucleotides, the CDR3 is TGCAGCGCTCGGACTAGCGGGGAAAACATTCAGTACTTC. Translated: CSARTSGENIQYF. This rearrangement joins TRBV29-1 to TRBJ2-4, with 12 bases matching TRBD2. This CDR3 is 13 amino acids long. Germline CDR1 reads SQVTM; CDR2 reads ANQGSEA. J was trimmed by 5 bases and V by 7 bases; bases with no gene match: 3.

This clonotype turned up a few times. This chain links TRBV3-1 with TRBJ2-1; D gene uncertain. Per germline, CDR1 LGHDT and CDR2 YNNKEL (reference sequence). The CDR3 loop spans 14 amino acids. Trimming pared 3 bases from V and 8 bases from J, leaving 14 bases between. The CDR3, as DNA: TGTGCCAGCAGCCAGCGCCTCAGAGTCCATGAGCAGTTCTTC. The encoded protein is CASSQRLRVHEQFF.

This clonotype was detected many times. This chain links TRBV12-3 or TRBV12-4 with TRBJ1-1, with unresolved D. V lost 6 bases and J 8 bases, leaving 16 bases between the germline ends. The CDR3 loop spans 13 amino acids. The DNA of the CDR3 is TGTGCCAGCAGGCCCGGGGTCAGTCCCGAAGCTTTCTTT. It codes for CASRPGVSPEAFF.

There are a few counts of this clonotype. V and J are TRBV28 and TRBJ2-7; D remains unclear. V shed 4 bases and J shed 2 bases, with 9 bases lying between them. The germline gives CDR1 MDHEN, CDR2 SYDVKM. The CDR3 runs to 13 residues. CDR3 bases: TGTGCCAGCAGTTCTCCCGCGGCCTACGAGCAGTACTTC. Translated, it gives CASSSPAAYEQYF.

This chain joins TRBV20-1 and TRBJ2-4, with TRBD2 matching 10 bases. The V gene's germline CDR1 is DFQATT and CDR2 SNEGSKA (reference sequence). The trim removed 4 bases at V and 1 base at J, leaving 4 bases unmatched. CDR3 length: 15 residues. The CDR3 reads CSATHSGGAKNIQYF. The CDR3 nucleotides are TGCAGTGCTACTCATAGCGGGGGGGCCAAAAACATTCAGTACTTC.

This clonotype was recorded at least ten times. J is TRBJ2-7 and V is TRBV20-1; D not certain. CDR1 and CDR2 from the germline V gene are DFQATT and SNEGSKA (reference sequence). V lost 3 bases, J lost 3 bases, and 21 bases lay in between. The CDR3 totals 16 residues. Here the CDR3 reads CSASFLQWGKVYEQYF. CDR3 DNA sequence: TGCAGTGCTAGCTTCCTACAATGGGGAAAGGTCTACGAGCAGTACTTC.

This clonotype was recorded many times. The gene calls are TRBV7-9 and TRBJ2-1, with D tentatively TRBD2 (6 bases). Germline V gene sequence: CDR1 SEHNR, CDR2 FQNEAQ (reference sequence). V shed 1 base and J shed 7 bases, with 14 bases lying between them. The CDR3 covers 15 residues. The DNA for the CDR3 is TGTGCCAGCAGCTTAGGGGCCCAGAGCGGGAATGAGCAGTTCTTC. It encodes CASSLGAQSGNEQFF.

The genes are TRBV6-5 and TRBJ1-1, with 8 bases identical to TRBD1. The CDR3 is 16 amino acids. The germline V gene has CDR1 MNHEY and CDR2 SVGAGI. Losses at the gene ends were 2 bases for V and 7 bases for J; bases not matched to a gene: 12. The DNA of the CDR3 is TGTGCCAGCAGTTACCCCAGGGGGCGCACAGTTTATGAAGCTTTCTTT. It yields the protein CASSYPRGRTVYEAFF.

This clonotype was found many times. V is TRBV24-1 and J is TRBJ2-1, with 9 nucleotides matching TRBD1. With V trimmed by 4 bases and J by 9 bases, 9 bases remained unmatched. Germline values: CDR1 KGHDR, CDR2 SFDVKD. CDR3 size: 15 residues. CDR3 loop: CATSEIQGAQGEQFF. In nucleotides, the CDR3 is TGTGCCACCAGTGAGATACAGGGGGCGCAGGGTGAGCAGTTCTTC.

This chain links TRBV5-1 with TRBJ2-5; perhaps TRBD2 as D (6 bases). V gave up 0 bases and J gave up 2 bases, with 23 bases separating them. Germline V gives CDR1 SGHRS, CDR2 YFSETQ. The CDR3 spans 19 residues. The CDR3 coding sequence is TGCGCCAGCAGCTTGGAGAGGGGTCGGGCTAGCGAAGATCAAGAGACCCAGTACTTC. Translation: CASSLERGRASEDQETQYF.

This clonotype showed up just a few times. The rearrangement uses TRBV6-2 or TRBV6-3 and TRBJ1-1; 8 positions match TRBD1. The J segment lost 6 bases and the V segment lost 6 bases, leaving 21 bases of the junction unmatched. This CDR3 has 18 amino acids. Per the germline V gene, CDR1 is MNHEY and CDR2 is SVGEGT. CDR3 bases: TGTGCCAGCAGCAGTAACCGGGACAGGTATAGCTCGAGCGCTGAAGCTTTCTTT. It yields the protein CASSSNRDRYSSSAEAFF.

This clonotype was detected only a few times. J is TRBJ2-5 and V is TRBV3-1; 10 bases fit TRBD1. With V trimmed by 4 bases and J by 4 bases, 6 bases remained unmatched. CDR1 and CDR2 from the germline V gene are LGHDT and YNNKEL (reference sequence). The CDR3 contains 15 residues. CDR3 amino acids: CASSLRTGGAETQYF. The DNA for the CDR3 is TGTGCCAGCAGCCTCCGGACAGGGGGAGCAGAGACCCAGTACTTC.

There are many counts of this clonotype. The rearrangement links TRBV3-1 to TRBJ2-1; D may be TRBD1 (6 bases). Germline V gives CDR1 LGHDT, CDR2 YNNKEL (reference sequence). Trimming removed 5 bases at V and 4 bases at J, with 9 bases between. The CDR3 consists of 13 residues. DNA of the CDR3: TGTGCCAGCAGCGAGGACAGTTACAATGAGCAGTTCTTC. Its translation: CASSEDSYNEQFF.

This clonotype came up many times. The chain has TRBV9 and TRBJ2-3; TRBD2 matches at 11 bases. CDR1 is SGDLS and CDR2 is YYNGEE in the germline V gene. The CDR3 covers 20 residues. J was trimmed by 9 bases and V by 3 bases; bases with no gene match: 24. In DNA form, the CDR3 reads TGTGCCAGCAGCGCTCCGATAAAATTGCCTAGCGGGGGGCCCTATCACACGCAGTATTTT. As protein: CASSAPIKLPSGGPYHTQYF.

This clonotype was observed at least ten times. V usage is TRBV7-2 and J usage is TRBJ2-5, with D tentatively TRBD2 (5 bases). The CDR3 has 16 amino acids. V shed 1 base and J shed 0 bases, with 12 bases lying between them. Germline V gene data show CDR1 as SGHTA and CDR2 as FQGNSA. The CDR3 DNA follows: TGTGCCAGCAGCTTAGGGACTCCCCGGTACCAAGAGACCCAGTACTTC. Its protein is CASSLGTPRYQETQYF.

The V gene is TRBV28, the J gene TRBJ2-5; D remains ambiguous. CDR3 length equals 14 residues. From germline, CDR1 is MDHEN and CDR2 SYDVKM. The germline V and J ends were trimmed by 6 bases and 5 bases, with 16 bases remaining between them. The chain's CDR3 is CASSSPGGGETQYF. CDR3 sequence (DNA): TGTGCCAGCAGCAGTCCGGGTGGTGGGGAGACCCAGTACTTC.

This clonotype was observed at least ten times. The V and J genes are TRBV7-8 and TRBJ2-2; D is unresolved. Germline-derived CDR1 and CDR2 are SGHVS and FQNEAQ. The V gene lost 4 bases and the J gene lost 3 bases, with 18 bases spanning the gap. The CDR3 is 17 amino acids. CDR3 bases: TGTGCCAGCAGCTACCTAGTGGGCGTGACTGACACCGGGGAGCTGTTTTTT. Translation gives CASSYLVGVTDTGELFF.